The present TCR beta chain was sequenced within a study of siplizumab effects on memory and regulatory T cells. Sequencing used immunoSEQ multiplex PCR; TCRdb keeps in-frame clones, though not all of them. Of about 100,000 clones listed, more than 90% were seen once; the top ten hold about 0.15%. With respect to this clone: The antigen is unknown.

Whole-study findings and limits: Siplizumab significantly decreased alloreactive sequences from unstimulated CD4+ memory cells.

The sequenced sample consisted of CD4+ T cells sorted from blood. This TCR was recovered from a human donor in good health.

The CDR3 nucleotides are TGCGCCAGCAGGCTGCGAGAGACCCAGTACTTC. Protein sequence: CASRLRETQYF. The chain carries TRBV5-1 and TRBJ2-5; D uncertain. The V end lost 5 bases, the J end lost 4 bases, and 6 bases lay between the germline ends. Germline V CDR1 and CDR2: SGHRS, YFSETQ. The CDR3 runs 11 residues.